This T cell receptor beta chain came from a study of blood T cell repertoires in COVID-19. Germline V gene data show CDR1 as MNHNS and CDR2 as SASEGT. The CDR3 is 16 residues long. V was trimmed by 5 bases and J by 1 base, leaving 15 bases between them. The method was immunoSEQ multiplex PCR; TCRdb's version includes in-frame clones alone and lacks a portion of them. The repertoire consists of about 50,000 clones, with around 88% occurring once and the leading ten covering 2.1%. The TCR comes from a woman in her fifties or sixties with acute or convalescent COVID-19. This chain uses TRBV6-1 with TRBJ2-1, with D perhaps matching TRBD2 (7 bases). Sample: peripheral blood. CDR3 coding DNA: TGTGCCAGCAGTAAAGTAGGGGGGGGGTCCTACAATGAGCAGTTCTTC. It yields the protein CASSKVGGGSYNEQFF.